The rows below give T cell receptor beta chains drawn from one sample of a study of spatial heterogeneity in lung cancer. Each CDR3 protein gets one entry after TCRdb re-called the 5' RACE reads with MiXCR. The sample records 15,000 to 20,000 distinct CDR3 sequences, roughly 6.5% being singletons. The sequencing here drew on lung tumor tissue, taken at surgery. The receptors stem from a female donor with early-stage non-small cell lung cancer. Each CDR3 is given with its conserved first and last residue. A D gene is named only where the DNA matches it firmly. Rows may omit the clone size; those that give it use once, few, many or a size class.

clone size,D gene,J gene,V gene,CDR3 DNA,CDR3 protein
many,TRBD2,TRBJ2-7,TRBV7-9,TGTGCCAGCAGCCATATAACCGGGACTATGAACTACGAGCAGTACTTC,CASSHITGTMNYEQYF
many,TRBD1,TRBJ2-7,TRBV2,TGTGCCAGCAGTCGGACAGGCTACGAGCAGTACTTC,CASSRTGYEQYF
many,NA,TRBJ2-7,TRBV7-9,TGTGCCAGCAGCGTTGGGGCTAGCTCCTACGAGCAGTACTTC,CASSVGASSYEQYF
many,NA,TRBJ2-5,TRBV29-1,TGCAGCGTTGAGCCCTCAGAGACCCAGTACTTC,CSVEPSETQYF
many,NA,TRBJ2-5,TRBV7-9,TGTGCCAGCAGCTTAGGAAGATCCCAAGAGACCCAGTACTTC,CASSLGRSQETQYF
many,NA,TRBJ1-1,TRBV23-1,TGCGCCAGCAGGCGGGGCCCCTGCGAGGAAGCTTTCTTT,CASRRGPCEEAFF
medium-sized,NA,TRBJ2-2,TRBV18,TGTGCCAGCTCACGTTCGGGGACCGGGGAGCTGTTTTTT,CASSRSGTGELFF
many,NA,TRBJ2-7,TRBV5-4,TGTGCCAGCAGCTTTCCAGGGAAGGTTAACGAGCAGTACTTC,CASSFPGKVNEQYF
many,NA,TRBJ1-6,TRBV7-9,TGTGCCAGCAGCCTCAAGGGTCCCCTCCACTTT,CASSLKGPLHF
many,NA,TRBJ2-5,TRBV7-2,TGTGCCAGCAGCTTAGATCGAGAGACCCAGTACTTC,CASSLDRETQYF
many,NA,TRBJ2-1,TRBV12-3/TRBV12-4,TGTGCCAGCAGTTTCCTGGGCAGGCAGTTCTTC,CASSFLGRQFF
many,NA,TRBJ1-2,TRBV5-6,TGTGCCAGCAGCTTGTGGGCAGGACGCTATGGCTACACCTTC,CASSLWAGRYGYTF
many,NA,TRBJ2-1,TRBV14,TGTGCCAGCAGCCAAGATTCGAGCGGCCCCAGAGAGCAGTTCTTC,CASSQDSSGPREQFF
medium-sized,NA,TRBJ1-4,TRBV28,TGTGCCAGCACTCGTAGCGGGGGTCCCACTAATGAAAAACTGTTTTTT,CASTRSGGPTNEKLFF
medium-sized,NA,TRBJ1-1,TRBV6-5,TGTGCCAGCAGTTACTCACCACAGGGTGGAATAGACACTGAAGCTTTCTTT,CASSYSPQGGIDTEAFF
NA,NA,TRBJ1-1,TRBV11-3,TGTGCCAGCAGCTTATCGACACGAGAAACTGAAGCTTTCTTT,CASSLSTRETEAFF
many,TRBD2,TRBJ2-5,TRBV6-2/TRBV6-3,TGTGCCAGCAGTCGGGGACTAGCGGGAGTATTTGGGGAGACCCAGTACTTC,CASSRGLAGVFGETQYF
many,NA,TRBJ1-1,TRBV7-2,TGTGCCAGCAGCTTCTCAGGGGCCACTGAAGCTTTCTTT,CASSFSGATEAFF
many,NA,TRBJ1-4,TRBV14,TGTGCCAGCAGCCAGGGGACGGATAATGAAAAACTGTTTTTT,CASSQGTDNEKLFF
many,NA,TRBJ2-2,TRBV28,TGTGCCAGCAGTTTATCCGGGGATCGACAGGGAGGGAACACCGGGGAGCTGTTTTTT,CASSLSGDRQGGNTGELFF
many,NA,TRBJ1-6,TRBV5-1,TGCGCCAGCAAGGACAGCGATAATTCACCCCTCCACTTT,CASKDSDNSPLHF
many,NA,TRBJ2-7,TRBV6-2/TRBV6-3,TGTGCCAGCAGTTACAGGTCCCCTAACCGATTCTACGAGCAGTACTTC,CASSYRSPNRFYEQYF
NA,NA,TRBJ2-3,TRBV7-9,TGTGCCAGCAAACTGTCCACAGATACGCAGTATTTT,CASKLSTDTQYF
many,NA,TRBJ1-1,TRBV9,TGTGCCAGCAGCACCGGGCCCTCAGAAGAAGCTTTCTTT,CASSTGPSEEAFF
many,NA,TRBJ1-2,TRBV20-1,TGCAGTGCTAGAGGTCGGCCCTATGGCTACACCTTC,CSARGRPYGYTF
many,NA,TRBJ2-2,TRBV7-6,TGTGCCAGCAGCCACCGGACTACGGGGGACACCGGGGAGCTGTTTTTT,CASSHRTTGDTGELFF
many,TRBD2,TRBJ2-1,TRBV4-2,TGTGCCAGCAGCCAAGAGGCTTTCGGGAGGCCACGGTTCTTC,CASSQEAFGRPRFF
many,NA,TRBJ2-3,TRBV4-2,TGTGCCAGCGCCCAGGGGAGGGGTACAGATACGCAGTATTTT,CASAQGRGTDTQYF
NA,TRBD2,TRBJ2-1,TRBV7-9,TGTGCCAGCAGCTTAGATCGTGCTAGCGGGAGACTTGAGCAGTTCTTC,CASSLDRASGRLEQFF
medium-sized,TRBD1,TRBJ2-5,TRBV10-3,TGTGCCATCAGGGGGACAGGGGACAAATATTTCCAAGAGACCCAGTACTTC,CAIRGTGDKYFQETQYF
NA,NA,TRBJ2-5,TRBV30,TGTGCCTGGAGTCGGCAGCAAGAGACCCAGTACTTC,CAWSRQQETQYF
many,NA,TRBJ2-3,TRBV29-1,TGCAGCGTTTCGGTCTCGGCGGGGATCACAGATACGCAGTATTTT,CSVSVSAGITDTQYF
many,TRBD1,TRBJ2-5,TRBV20-1,TGCAGTGCCGCCGGGACAGGGGTTGGAGAGACCCAGTACTTC,CSAAGTGVGETQYF
medium-sized,NA,TRBJ2-5,TRBV7-3,TGTGCCAGCAGCTCAGGCCGACAGACGGGGGACGAGACCCAGTACTTC,CASSSGRQTGDETQYF
once,NA,TRBJ2-4,TRBV6-1,TGTGCCAGCAGTCCGGGGTCCCCCCTTCAGTACTTC,CASSPGSPLQYF
many,TRBD1,TRBJ1-1,TRBV20-1,TGCAGTGCCAACCGCAGGGGGCCTAACACTGAAGCTTTCTTT,CSANRRGPNTEAFF
NA,NA,TRBJ2-7,TRBV18,TGTGCCAGCTCACCGACGGCTAGCTCCTACGAGCAGTACTTC,CASSPTASSYEQYF
NA,NA,TRBJ1-3,TRBV4-1,TGCGCCAGCAGCCGCCTCCCGGACGGGTCTGGAAACTCCATATATTTT,CASSRLPDGSGNSIYF
medium-sized,NA,TRBJ2-3,TRBV7-6,TGTGCCAGCAGCTCCGGGATTAGAGATACGCAGTATTTT,CASSSGIRDTQYF
many,NA,TRBJ2-5,TRBV5-1,TGCGCCAGCAGCTTGGGCACAGGCCCCCAAGAGACCCAGTACTTC,CASSLGTGPQETQYF
many,TRBD1,TRBJ1-2,TRBV20-1,TGCAGTGCCTTCATTACAGGGGGCGGCTATGGCTACACCTTC,CSAFITGGGYGYTF
few,TRBD1,TRBJ2-1,TRBV11-3,TGTGCCAGCAGCGCGGCGGGACAGGCCTACAATGAGCAGTTCTTC,CASSAAGQAYNEQFF
many,TRBD1,TRBJ1-1,TRBV29-1,TGCAGCGTCGGTAGACAGGGAAACACTGAAGCTTTCTTT,CSVGRQGNTEAFF
many,NA,TRBJ2-7,TRBV20-1,TGCAGTGCTAGAATCCCCCGGAGATTCATGTACGAGCAGTACTTC,CSARIPRRFMYEQYF
many,TRBD1,TRBJ1-2,TRBV4-3,TGCGCCAGCAGCCAAGCTTTCGGACAGGGACCGTATGGTTACACCTTC,CASSQAFGQGPYGYTF
few,TRBD1,TRBJ1-1,TRBV7-9,TGTGCCAGCAGCACTACTGATAAGGGGGCAAACACTGAAGCTTTCTTT,CASSTTDKGANTEAFF
many,TRBD2,TRBJ2-3,TRBV7-2,TGTGCCAGCAGCTTCCTAGCGGGAGTTGGGGGCACAGATACGCAGTATTTT,CASSFLAGVGGTDTQYF
many,NA,TRBJ1-2,TRBV6-5,TGTGCCAGCAGTTACTCGAGGCAGCCTGTCCATGGCTACACCTTC,CASSYSRQPVHGYTF
many,NA,TRBJ2-3,TRBV7-3,TGTGCCAGCAGCTCCCTCGGAACAGATACGCAGTATTTT,CASSSLGTDTQYF
few,NA,TRBJ1-2,TRBV28,TGTGCCAGCAGGATGGCAGGGAACTATGGCTACACCTTC,CASRMAGNYGYTF
many,NA,TRBJ1-1,TRBV4-3,TGCGCCAGCAGCTACACCCCAGGGACTGAAGCTTTCTTT,CASSYTPGTEAFF
many,NA,TRBJ1-2,TRBV20-1,TGCAGTGCCGGGGGAGGTCCATATGGCTACACCTTC,CSAGGGPYGYTF
many,NA,TRBJ1-1,TRBV4-2,TGTGCCAGCAGCAGGTCAGGGAACACTGAAGCTTTCTTT,CASSRSGNTEAFF
many,NA,TRBJ2-7,TRBV12-3/TRBV12-4,TGTGCCAGCAGGCTCGGACAGTCTAACGAGCAGTACTTC,CASRLGQSNEQYF
many,NA,TRBJ2-3,TRBV7-2,TGTGCCAGCAGCTTAAGGACCCCTGAAGATACGCAGTATTTT,CASSLRTPEDTQYF
many,NA,TRBJ1-1,TRBV7-2,TGTGCCAGCAGCCCGAGGACCAACACTGAAGCTTTCTTT,CASSPRTNTEAFF
many,NA,TRBJ1-2,TRBV28,TGTGCCAGCAGTTCGGTTTACTATGGCTACACCTTC,CASSSVYYGYTF
medium-sized,TRBD2,TRBJ2-1,TRBV29-1,TGCAGCGCGAGGCCGGGGGGCTCCTACAATGAGCAGTTCTTC,CSARPGGSYNEQFF
many,NA,TRBJ2-5,TRBV7-2,TGTGCCAGCAGCGCACAGGGTTTCGAGACCCAGTACTTC,CASSAQGFETQYF
many,NA,TRBJ1-1,TRBV20-1,TGCAGTGCGCCAGGGATTGGCACTGAAGCTTTCTTT,CSAPGIGTEAFF